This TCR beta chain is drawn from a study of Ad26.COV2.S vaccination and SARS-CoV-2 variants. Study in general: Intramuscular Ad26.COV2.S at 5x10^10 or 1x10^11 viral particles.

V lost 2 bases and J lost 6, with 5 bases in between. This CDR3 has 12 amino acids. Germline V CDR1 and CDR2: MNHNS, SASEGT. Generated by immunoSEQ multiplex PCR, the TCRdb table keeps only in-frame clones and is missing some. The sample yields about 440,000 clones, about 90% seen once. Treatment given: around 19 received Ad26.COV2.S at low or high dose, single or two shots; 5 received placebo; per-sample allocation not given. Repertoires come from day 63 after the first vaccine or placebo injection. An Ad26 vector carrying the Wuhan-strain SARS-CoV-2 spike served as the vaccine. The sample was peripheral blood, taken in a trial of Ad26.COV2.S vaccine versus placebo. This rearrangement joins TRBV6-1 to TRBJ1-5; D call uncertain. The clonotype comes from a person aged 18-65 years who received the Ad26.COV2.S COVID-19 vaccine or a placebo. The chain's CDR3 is CASSEFRQPQHF. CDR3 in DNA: TGTGCCAGCAGTGAATTTCGTCAGCCCCAGCATTTT.